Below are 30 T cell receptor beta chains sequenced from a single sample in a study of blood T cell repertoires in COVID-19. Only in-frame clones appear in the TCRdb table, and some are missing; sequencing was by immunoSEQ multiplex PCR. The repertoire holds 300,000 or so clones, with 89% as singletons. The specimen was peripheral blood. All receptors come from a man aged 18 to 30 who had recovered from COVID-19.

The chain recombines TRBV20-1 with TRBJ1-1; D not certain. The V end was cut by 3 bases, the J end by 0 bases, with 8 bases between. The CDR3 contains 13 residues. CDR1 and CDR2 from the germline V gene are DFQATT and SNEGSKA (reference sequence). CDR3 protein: CSASGLVNTEAFF. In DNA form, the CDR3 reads TGCAGTGCTAGTGGGCTTGTGAACACTGAAGCTTTCTTT.

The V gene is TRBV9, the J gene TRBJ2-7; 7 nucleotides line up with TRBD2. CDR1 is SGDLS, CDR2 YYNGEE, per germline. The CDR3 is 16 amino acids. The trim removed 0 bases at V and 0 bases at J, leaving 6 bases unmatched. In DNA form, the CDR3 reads TGTGCCAGCAGCGTAGGCGATATAGCGGGCTCCTACGAGCAGTACTTC. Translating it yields CASSVGDIAGSYEQYF. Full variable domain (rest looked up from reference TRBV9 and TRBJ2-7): DSGVTQTPKHLITATGQRVTLRCSPRSGDLSVYWYQQSLDQGLQFLIQYYNGEERAKGNILERFSAQQFPDLHSELNLSSLELGDSALYFCASSVGDIAGSYEQYFGPGTRLTVT.

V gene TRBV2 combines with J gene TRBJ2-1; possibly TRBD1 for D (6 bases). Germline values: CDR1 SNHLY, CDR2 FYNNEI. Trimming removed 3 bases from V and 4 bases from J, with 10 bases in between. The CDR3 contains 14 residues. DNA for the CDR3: TGTGCCAGCAGTGATCCAGACAGGTACAATGAGCAGTTCTTC. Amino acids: CASSDPDRYNEQFF.

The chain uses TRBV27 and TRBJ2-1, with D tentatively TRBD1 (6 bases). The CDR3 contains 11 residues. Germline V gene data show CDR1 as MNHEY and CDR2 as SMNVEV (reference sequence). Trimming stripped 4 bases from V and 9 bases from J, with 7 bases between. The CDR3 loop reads CASSSGVEQFF. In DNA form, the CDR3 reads TGTGCCAGCAGTTCAGGGGTTGAGCAGTTCTTC.

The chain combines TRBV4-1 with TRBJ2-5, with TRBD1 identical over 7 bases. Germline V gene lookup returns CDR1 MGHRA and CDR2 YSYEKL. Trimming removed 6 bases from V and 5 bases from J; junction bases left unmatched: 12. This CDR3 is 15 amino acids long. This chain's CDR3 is CASSPRTGLGETQYF. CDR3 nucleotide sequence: TGCGCCAGCAGTCCGCGGACAGGCCTAGGGGAGACCCAGTACTTC.

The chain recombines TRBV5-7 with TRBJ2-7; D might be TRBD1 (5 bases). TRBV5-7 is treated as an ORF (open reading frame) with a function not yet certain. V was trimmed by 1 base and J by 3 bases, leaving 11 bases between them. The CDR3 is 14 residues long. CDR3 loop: CASSLYGASYEQYF. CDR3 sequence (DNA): TGTGCCAGCAGCTTGTATGGGGCGAGCTACGAGCAGTACTTC.

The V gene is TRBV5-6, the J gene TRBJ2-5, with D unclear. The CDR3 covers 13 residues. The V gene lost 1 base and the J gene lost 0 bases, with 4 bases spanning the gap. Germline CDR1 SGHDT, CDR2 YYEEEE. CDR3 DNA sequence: TGTGCCAGCAGCTTGACTAACCAAGAGACCCAGTACTTC. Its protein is CASSLTNQETQYF.

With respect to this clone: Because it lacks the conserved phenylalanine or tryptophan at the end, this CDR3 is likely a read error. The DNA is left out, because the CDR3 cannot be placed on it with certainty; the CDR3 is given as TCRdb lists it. CDR3 residues: CASSPRHRL. The rearrangement links TRBV9 to TRBJ2-7; the table assigns TRBD1, which was not confirmed against the DNA. CDR1 and CDR2 (germline): SGDLS, YYNGEE. With termini counted, the CDR3 has 9 amino acids.

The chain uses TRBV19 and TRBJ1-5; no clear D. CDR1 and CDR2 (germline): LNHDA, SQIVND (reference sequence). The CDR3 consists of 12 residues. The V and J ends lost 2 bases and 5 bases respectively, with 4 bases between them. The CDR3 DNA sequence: TGTGCCAGTAGTATATCGTATCAGCCCCAGCATTTT. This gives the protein CASSISYQPQHF.

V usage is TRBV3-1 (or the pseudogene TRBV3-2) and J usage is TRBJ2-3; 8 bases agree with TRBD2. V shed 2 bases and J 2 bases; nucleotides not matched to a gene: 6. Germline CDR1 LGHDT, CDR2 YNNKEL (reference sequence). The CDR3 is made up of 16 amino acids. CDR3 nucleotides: TGTGCCAGCAGCCAATTAGCGGGATATTACACAGATACGCAGTATTTT. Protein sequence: CASSQLAGYYTDTQYF.

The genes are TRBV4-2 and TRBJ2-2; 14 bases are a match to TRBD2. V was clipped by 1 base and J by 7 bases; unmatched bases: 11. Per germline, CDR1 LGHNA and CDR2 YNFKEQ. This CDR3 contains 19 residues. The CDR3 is CASSQARTSGGSLGGELFF. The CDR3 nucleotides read TGTGCCAGCAGCCAAGCCAGGACTAGCGGGGGGTCTCTGGGCGGGGAGCTGTTTTTT.

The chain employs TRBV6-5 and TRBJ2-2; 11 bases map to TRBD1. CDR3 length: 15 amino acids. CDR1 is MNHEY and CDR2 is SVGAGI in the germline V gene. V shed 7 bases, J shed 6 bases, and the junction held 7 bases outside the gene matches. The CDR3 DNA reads TGTGCCAGCATTGGACAGGGGGCGGTTCCCGGGGAGCTGTTTTTT. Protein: CASIGQGAVPGELFF.

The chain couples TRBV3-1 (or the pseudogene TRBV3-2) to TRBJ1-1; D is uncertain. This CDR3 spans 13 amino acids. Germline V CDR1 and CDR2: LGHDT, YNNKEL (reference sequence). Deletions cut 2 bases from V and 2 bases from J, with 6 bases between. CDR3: CASSQPFNTEAFF. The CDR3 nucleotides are TGTGCCAGCAGCCAACCTTTCAACACTGAAGCTTTCTTT.

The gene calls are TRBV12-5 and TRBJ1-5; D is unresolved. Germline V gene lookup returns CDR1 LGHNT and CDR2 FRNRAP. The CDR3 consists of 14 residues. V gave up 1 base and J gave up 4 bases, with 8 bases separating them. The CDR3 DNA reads TGTGCTAGTGGTTTGGAAACAGTGAATCAGCCCCAGCATTTT. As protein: CASGLETVNQPQHF. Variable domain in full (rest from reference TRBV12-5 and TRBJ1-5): DARVTQTPRHKVTEMGQEVTMRCQPILGHNTVFWYRQTMMQGLELLAYFRNRAPLDDSGMPKDRFSAEMPDATLATLKIQPSEPRDSAVYFCASGLETVNQPQHFGDGTRLSIL.

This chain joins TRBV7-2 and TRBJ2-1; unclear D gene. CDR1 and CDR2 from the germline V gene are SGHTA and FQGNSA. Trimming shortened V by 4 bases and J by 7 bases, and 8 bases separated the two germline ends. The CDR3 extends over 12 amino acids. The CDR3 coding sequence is TGTGCCAGCAGCTCGCGATCGAATGAGCAGTTCTTC. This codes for CASSSRSNEQFF.

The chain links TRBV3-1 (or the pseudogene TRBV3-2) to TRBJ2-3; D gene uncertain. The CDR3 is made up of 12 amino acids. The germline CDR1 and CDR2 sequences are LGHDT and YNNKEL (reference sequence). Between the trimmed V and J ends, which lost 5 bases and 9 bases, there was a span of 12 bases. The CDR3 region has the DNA TGTGCCAGCAGCTACGCGTCATCCACGCAGTATTTT. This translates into CASSYASSTQYF.

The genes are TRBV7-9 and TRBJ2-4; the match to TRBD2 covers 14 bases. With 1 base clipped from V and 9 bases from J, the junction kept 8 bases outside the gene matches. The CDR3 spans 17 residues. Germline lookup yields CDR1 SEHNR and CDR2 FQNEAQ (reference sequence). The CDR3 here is CASSLEGTSGGFSIQYF. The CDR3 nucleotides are TGTGCCAGCAGCTTAGAGGGGACTAGCGGGGGATTTTCCATTCAGTACTTC.

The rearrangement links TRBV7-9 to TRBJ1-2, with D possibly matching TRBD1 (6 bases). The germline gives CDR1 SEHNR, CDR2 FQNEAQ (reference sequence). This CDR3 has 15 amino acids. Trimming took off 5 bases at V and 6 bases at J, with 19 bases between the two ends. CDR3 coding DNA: TGTGCCAGCAGCCCTGTGGGGGCGCAACGAGATGGCTACACCTTC. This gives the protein CASSPVGAQRDGYTF.

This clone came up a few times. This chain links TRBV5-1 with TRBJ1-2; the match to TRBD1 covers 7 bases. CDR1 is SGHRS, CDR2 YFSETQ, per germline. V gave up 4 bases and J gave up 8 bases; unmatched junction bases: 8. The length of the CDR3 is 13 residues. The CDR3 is CASSADRVRGYTF. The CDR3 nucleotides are TGCGCCAGCAGCGCCGACAGGGTACGAGGCTACACCTTC.

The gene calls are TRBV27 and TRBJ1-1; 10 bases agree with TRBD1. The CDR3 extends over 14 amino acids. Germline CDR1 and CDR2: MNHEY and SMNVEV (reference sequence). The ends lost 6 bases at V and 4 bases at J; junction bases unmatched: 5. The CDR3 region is CASSLGQGSTEAFF. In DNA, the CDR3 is TGTGCCAGCAGCCTGGGACAGGGGAGCACTGAAGCTTTCTTT.

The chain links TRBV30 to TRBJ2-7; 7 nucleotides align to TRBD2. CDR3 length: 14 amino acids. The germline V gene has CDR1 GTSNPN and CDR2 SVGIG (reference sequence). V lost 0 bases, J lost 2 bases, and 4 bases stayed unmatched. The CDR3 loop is CAWSVPGRAYEQYF. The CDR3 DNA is TGTGCCTGGAGTGTACCGGGGAGGGCCTACGAGCAGTACTTC.

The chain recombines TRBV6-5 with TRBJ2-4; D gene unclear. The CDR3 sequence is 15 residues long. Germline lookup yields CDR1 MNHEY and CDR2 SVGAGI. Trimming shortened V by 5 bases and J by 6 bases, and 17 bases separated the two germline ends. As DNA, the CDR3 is TGTGCCAGCAGTACGAGTATCTCCCCGGGAAACATTCAGTACTTC. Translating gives CASSTSISPGNIQYF.

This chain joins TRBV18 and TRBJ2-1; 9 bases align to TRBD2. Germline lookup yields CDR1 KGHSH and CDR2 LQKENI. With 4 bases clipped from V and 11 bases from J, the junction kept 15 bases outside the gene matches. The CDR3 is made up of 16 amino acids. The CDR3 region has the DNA TGTGCCAGCTCACGTACGGCGGGAGGGTCCGGTAATAAGCAGTTCTTC. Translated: CASSRTAGGSGNKQFF.

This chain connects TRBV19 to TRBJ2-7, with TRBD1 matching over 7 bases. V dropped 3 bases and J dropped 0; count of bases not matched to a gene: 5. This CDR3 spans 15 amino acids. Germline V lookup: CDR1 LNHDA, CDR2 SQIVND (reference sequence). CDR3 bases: TGTGCCAGTAGTATCGAACAGGGGAGCTCCTACGAGCAGTACTTC. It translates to CASSIEQGSSYEQYF.

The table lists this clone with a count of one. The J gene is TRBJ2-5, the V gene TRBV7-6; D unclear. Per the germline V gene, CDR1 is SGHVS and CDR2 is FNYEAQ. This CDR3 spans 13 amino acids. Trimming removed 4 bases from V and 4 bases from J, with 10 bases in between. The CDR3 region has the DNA TGTGCCAGCAGCTCAACCGGTTTAGAGACCCAGTACTTC. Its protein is CASSSTGLETQYF.

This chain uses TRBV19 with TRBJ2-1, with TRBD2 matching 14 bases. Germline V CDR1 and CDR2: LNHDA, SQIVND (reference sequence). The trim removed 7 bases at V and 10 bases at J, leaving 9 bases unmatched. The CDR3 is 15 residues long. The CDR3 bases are TGTGCCAGTACCCTGACTAGCGGGAGGGCCCACGAGCAGTTCTTC. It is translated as CASTLTSGRAHEQFF.

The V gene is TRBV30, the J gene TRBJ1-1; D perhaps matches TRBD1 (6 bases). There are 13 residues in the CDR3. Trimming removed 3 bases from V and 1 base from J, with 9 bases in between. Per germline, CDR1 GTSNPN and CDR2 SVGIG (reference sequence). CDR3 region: CAWRQGPNTEAFF. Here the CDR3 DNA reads TGTGCCTGGAGACAGGGCCCGAACACTGAAGCTTTCTTT.

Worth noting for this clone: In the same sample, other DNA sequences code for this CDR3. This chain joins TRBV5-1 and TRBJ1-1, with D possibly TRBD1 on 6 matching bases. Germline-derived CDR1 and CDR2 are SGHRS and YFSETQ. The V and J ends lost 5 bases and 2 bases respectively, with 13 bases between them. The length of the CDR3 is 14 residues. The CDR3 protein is CASSSDRPNTEAFF. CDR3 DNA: TGCGCCAGCAGTTCCGACAGGCCAAACACTGAAGCTTTCTTT. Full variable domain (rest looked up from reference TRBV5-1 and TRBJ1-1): KAGVTQTPRYLIKTRGQQVTLSCSPISGHRSVSWYQQTPGQGLQFLFEYFSETQRNKGNFPGRFSGRQFSNSRSEMNVSTLELGDSALYLCASSSDRPNTEAFFGQGTRLTVV.

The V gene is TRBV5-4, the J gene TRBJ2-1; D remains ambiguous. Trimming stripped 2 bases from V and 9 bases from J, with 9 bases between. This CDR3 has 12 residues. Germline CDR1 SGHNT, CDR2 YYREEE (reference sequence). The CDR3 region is CASSFFSAEQFF. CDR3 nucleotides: TGTGCCAGCAGCTTCTTTAGTGCTGAGCAGTTCTTC.

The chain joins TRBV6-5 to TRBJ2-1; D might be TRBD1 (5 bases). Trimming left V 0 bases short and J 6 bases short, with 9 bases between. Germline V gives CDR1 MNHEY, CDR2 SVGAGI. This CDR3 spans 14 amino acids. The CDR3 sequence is CASSYSGHSNEQFF. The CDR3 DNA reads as TGTGCCAGCAGTTACTCTGGACACAGCAATGAGCAGTTCTTC.